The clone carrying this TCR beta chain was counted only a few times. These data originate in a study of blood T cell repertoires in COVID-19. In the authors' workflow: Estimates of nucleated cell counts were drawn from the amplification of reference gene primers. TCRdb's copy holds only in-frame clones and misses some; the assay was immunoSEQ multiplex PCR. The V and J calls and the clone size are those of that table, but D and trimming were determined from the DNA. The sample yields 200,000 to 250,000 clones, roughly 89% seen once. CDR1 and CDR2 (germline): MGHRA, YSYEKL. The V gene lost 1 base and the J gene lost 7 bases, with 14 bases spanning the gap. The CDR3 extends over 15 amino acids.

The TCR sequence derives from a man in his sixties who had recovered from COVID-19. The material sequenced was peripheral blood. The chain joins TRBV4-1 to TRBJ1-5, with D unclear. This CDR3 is CASSQGYVREQPQHF. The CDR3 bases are TGCGCCAGCAGCCAAGGTTACGTCCGGGAACAGCCCCAGCATTTT.